This T cell receptor (beta chain) was obtained from a study of blood T cell repertoires in COVID-19. Turning to the study itself: Spain, Italy and the United States supplied samples that represented acute and convalescent COVID-19. T cells, B-cell-depleted T cells, or PBMCs provided the cDNA or gDNA that served as material.

The ends lost 7 bases at V and 5 bases at J; junction bases unmatched: 7. The CDR3 runs to 13 residues. Authors' data handling: Amplification with reference gene primers provided the estimates of nucleated cell counts. Sequencing used immunoSEQ multiplex PCR; TCRdb keeps in-frame clones, though not all of them. The V and J calls and clone size are taken from that table; D and trimming were inferred from the DNA. This repertoire shows approximately 350,000 clones, 88% found once; its top ten account for around 6.6%. This TCR derives from a woman aged 65 to 85 with COVID-19, enrolled during active disease. The chain couples TRBV12-3 or TRBV12-4 to TRBJ2-5, with TRBD1 matching 7 bases. Sequencing was done on a sample of peripheral blood. The CDR3 sequence: CASTPARGETQYF. The CDR3 coding sequence is TGTGCCAGCACCCCGGCCAGGGGGGAGACCCAGTACTTC.